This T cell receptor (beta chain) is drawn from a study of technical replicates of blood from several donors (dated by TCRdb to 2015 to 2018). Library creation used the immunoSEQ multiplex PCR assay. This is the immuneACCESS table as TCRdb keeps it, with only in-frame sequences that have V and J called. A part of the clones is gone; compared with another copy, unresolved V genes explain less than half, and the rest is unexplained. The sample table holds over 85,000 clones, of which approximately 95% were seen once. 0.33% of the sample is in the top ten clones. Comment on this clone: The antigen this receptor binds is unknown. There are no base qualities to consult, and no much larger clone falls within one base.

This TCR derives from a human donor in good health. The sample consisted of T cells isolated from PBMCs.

The DNA sequence is TGTGCCAGCAGCTCCCCCCAGGAAGCAGGGGCCAACGTCCTGACTTTC. Translated, it reads CASSSPQEAGANVLTF. The chain uses TRBV7-9 and TRBJ2-6; no D gene is confidently identified. Deletion took 4 bases off V and 4 bases off J, with a span of 14 bases between the germline ends. The CDR3, from cysteine to phenylalanine, totals 16 residues. The CDR3 DNA has 48 bases and is translated from base 1. CDR1 SEHNR and CDR2 FQNEAQ are derived from the germline V gene (reference sequence).